The source of this T cell receptor beta chain is a study of blood T cell repertoires in COVID-19. As for the study in general: Spain, Italy and the United States supplied samples that represented acute and convalescent COVID-19. Sources were T cells, B-cell-depleted T cells, or PBMCs; the material itself was cDNA or gDNA.

Germline CDR1 MNHEY, CDR2 SVGAGI. This CDR3 has 14 residues. Losses at the gene ends were 7 bases for V and 8 bases for J; bases not matched to a gene: 8. In the authors' methods: Quantification of nucleated cells was approximated via reference gene primer amplification. Using immunoSEQ multiplex PCR, the repertoire was profiled, and TCRdb retains in-frame clones only, with some absent. V and J calls and clone size follow that table, whereas D and trimming were derived from the DNA. Altogether 40,000 or so clones are present, approximately 86% being singletons, with the ten largest covering under 5.5%.

The clonotype comes from a man aged 40-50 years with active COVID-19. The chain uses TRBV6-5 and TRBJ1-2; 12 positions agree with TRBD1. The source material was peripheral blood. The CDR3 nucleotides read TGTGCCAGCACGGGACAGGGGGCCCGCGGCGGCTACACCTTC. Its protein product is CASTGQGARGGYTF.